This TCR beta chain was captured by sequencing in a study of blood T cell repertoires in COVID-19. The V and J ends lost 9 bases and 6 bases respectively, with 17 bases between them. Looked up from germline, CDR1 is WNHNN and CDR2 is SYGVQD (reference sequence). The CDR3 contains 13 residues. Clones were read by immunoSEQ multiplex PCR, and TCRdb kept only the in-frame ones, dropping some. The table lists about 300,000 clones, over 70% of them singletons, with 1% to 1.5% in the top ten. V usage is TRBV10-1 and J usage is TRBJ1-1; tentative D call: TRBD1 (6 bases). This clonotype was obtained from a woman between 45 and 60 years old with acute or convalescent COVID-19. The sequenced sample consisted of peripheral blood. CDR3 DNA sequence: TGCGCCAGTCGGGACACCGGGGAGTCTGAAGCTTTCTTT. The encoded protein is CASRDTGESEAFF.